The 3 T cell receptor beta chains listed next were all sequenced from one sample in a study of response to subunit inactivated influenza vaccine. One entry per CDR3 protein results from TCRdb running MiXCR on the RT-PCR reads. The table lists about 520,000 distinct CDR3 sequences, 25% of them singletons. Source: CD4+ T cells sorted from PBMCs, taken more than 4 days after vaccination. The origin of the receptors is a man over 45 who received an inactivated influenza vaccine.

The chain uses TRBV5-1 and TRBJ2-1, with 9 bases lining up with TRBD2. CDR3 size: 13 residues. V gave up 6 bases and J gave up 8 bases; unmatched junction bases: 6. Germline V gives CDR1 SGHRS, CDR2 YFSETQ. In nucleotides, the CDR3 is TGCGCCAGCAATCCTAGCGGGGTGGATGAGCAGTTCTTC. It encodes CASNPSGVDEQFF.

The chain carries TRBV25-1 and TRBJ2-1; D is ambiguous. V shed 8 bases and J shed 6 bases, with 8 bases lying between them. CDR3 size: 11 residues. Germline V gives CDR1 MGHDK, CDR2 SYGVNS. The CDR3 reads CASGRSNEQFF. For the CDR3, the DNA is TGTGCCAGCGGGCGCTCCAATGAGCAGTTCTTC.

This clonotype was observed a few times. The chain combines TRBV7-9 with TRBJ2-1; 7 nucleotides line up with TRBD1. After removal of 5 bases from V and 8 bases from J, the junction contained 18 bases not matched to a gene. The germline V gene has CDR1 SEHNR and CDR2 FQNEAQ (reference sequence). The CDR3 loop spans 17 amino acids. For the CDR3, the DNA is TGTGCCAGCAGCACACCGAAGGACAGGAGCGAGCAAGATGAGCAGTTCTTC. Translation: CASSTPKDRSEQDEQFF.